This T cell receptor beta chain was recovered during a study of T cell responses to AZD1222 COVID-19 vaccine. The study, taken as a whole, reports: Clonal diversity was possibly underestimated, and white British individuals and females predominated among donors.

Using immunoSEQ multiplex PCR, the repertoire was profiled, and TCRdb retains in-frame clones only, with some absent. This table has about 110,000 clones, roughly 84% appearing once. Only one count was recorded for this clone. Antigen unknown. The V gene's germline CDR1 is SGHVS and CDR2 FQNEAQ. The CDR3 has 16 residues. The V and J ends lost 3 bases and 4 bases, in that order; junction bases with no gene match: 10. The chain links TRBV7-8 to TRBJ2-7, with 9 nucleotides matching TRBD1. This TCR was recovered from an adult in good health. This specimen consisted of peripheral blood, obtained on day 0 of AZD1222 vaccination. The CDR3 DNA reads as TGTGCCAGCAGCTTCCACAGGGGACAGGGTATTTACGAGCAGTACTTC. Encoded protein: CASSFHRGQGIYEQYF.